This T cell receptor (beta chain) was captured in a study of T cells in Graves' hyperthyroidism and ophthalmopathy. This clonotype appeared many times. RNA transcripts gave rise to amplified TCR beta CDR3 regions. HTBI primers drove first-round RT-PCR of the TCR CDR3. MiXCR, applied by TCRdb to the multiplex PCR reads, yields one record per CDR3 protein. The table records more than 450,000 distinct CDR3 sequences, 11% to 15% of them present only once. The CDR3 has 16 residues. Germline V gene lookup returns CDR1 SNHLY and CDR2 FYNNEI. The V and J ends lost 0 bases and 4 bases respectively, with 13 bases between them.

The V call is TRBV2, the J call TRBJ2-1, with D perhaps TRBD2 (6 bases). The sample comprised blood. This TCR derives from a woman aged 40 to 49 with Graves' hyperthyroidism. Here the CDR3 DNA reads TGTGCCAGCAGTGAAGCGATCGGGGGAGTTTACAATGAGCAGTTCTTC. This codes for CASSEAIGGVYNEQFF.